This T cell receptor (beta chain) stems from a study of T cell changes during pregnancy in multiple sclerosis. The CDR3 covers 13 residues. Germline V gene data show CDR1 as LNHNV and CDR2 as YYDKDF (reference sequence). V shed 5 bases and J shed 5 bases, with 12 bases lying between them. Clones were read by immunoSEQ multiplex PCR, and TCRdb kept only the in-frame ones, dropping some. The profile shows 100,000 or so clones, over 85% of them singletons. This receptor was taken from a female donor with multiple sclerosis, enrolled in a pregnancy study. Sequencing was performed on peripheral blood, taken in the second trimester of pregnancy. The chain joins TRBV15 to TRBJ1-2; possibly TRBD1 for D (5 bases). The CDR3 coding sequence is TGTGCCACCAGCCTCGCAGGGTATTATGGCTACACCTTC. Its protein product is CATSLAGYYGYTF.